A few counts support the clone carrying this T cell receptor beta chain. Its antigen is currently unknown. Only healthy Caucasians were enrolled as donors. Unique molecular identifiers were present on cDNA, and template switching added a universal primer site. TCRdb itself ran the 5' RACE reads through MiXCR, one entry per CDR3 protein. Of approximately 500,000 distinct CDR3 sequences in the sample, around 15% were seen once. The data were obtained in a study of identical twins. Study conclusions and caveats: The more abundant beta clonotypes in cord blood had fewer insertions, and memory repertoires did not show this.

The CDR3 totals 16 residues. Germline V lookup: CDR1 KGHDR, CDR2 SFDVKD. V dropped 5 bases and J dropped 3 bases, with 16 bases sitting between them. This same sample was also taken into another study, of yellow fever vaccine responses in identical twins. That source reports: Vaccine-induced T cell responses in twins were reportedly observed to appear partly convergent, partly personalized.

Sequencing was done on a sample of CD4+ T cells sorted from blood. V usage is TRBV24-1 and J usage is TRBJ2-1, with D possibly matching TRBD2 (6 bases). This receptor was obtained from a woman younger than 30 in good health. This CDR3 is CATSGPRGRFYNEQFF. CDR3 coding DNA: TGTGCCACCAGTGGGCCCCGGGGGAGATTCTACAATGAGCAGTTCTTC.